Following are 27 T cell receptor beta chains from one sample sequenced in a study of CD8+ T cells in alopecia areata. Treatment: oral pan-JAK inhibitor, 5-10 mg twice daily. RNA was extracted and reverse transcribed into cDNA as the sequencing template. TCRdb's copy holds only in-frame clones and misses some; the assay was immunoSEQ multiplex PCR. The sample carries around 200,000 clones, 53% recorded once. The sequences come from CD8+ T cells sorted from blood, collected at week 24, from a patient treated with tofacitinib. These receptors all stem from a human donor with alopecia areata.

The V and J genes are TRBV29-1 and TRBJ1-1; 8 bases map to TRBD1. This CDR3 is 11 amino acids long. Germline V CDR1 and CDR2: SQVTM, ANQGSEA. The V gene end was trimmed by 7 bases and the J gene end by 8 bases; junction bases not matched to a gene: 6. CDR3 bases: TGCAGCGGAACTGGGGACAGGGAAGCTTTCTTT. Translation: CSGTGDREAFF.

This clone occurred a few times. The chain recombines TRBV6-6 with TRBJ1-1; D call uncertain. The germline gives CDR1 MNHNY, CDR2 SVGAGI (reference sequence). V was shortened by 6 bases and J by 0 bases, with 14 bases between the two germline ends. The CDR3 spans 15 residues. The CDR3 nucleotides are TGTGCCAGCAGCCTCACTCGGACGGTGAACACTGAAGCTTTCTTT. It is translated as CASSLTRTVNTEAFF.

This clone counts as medium-sized. The chain couples TRBV9 to TRBJ2-3, with D perhaps TRBD1 (5 bases). Germline CDR1 is SGDLS and CDR2 is YYNGEE. V was trimmed by 0 bases and J by 2 bases, leaving 10 bases between them. CDR3 size: 15 residues. DNA for the CDR3: TGTGCCAGCAGCGTAGTAGAAGGGGTCACAGATACGCAGTATTTT. It translates to CASSVVEGVTDTQYF.

This clone was detected a few times. J is TRBJ2-2 and V is TRBV10-3, with a tentative D call TRBD1 (6 bases). CDR1 and CDR2 from the germline V gene are ENHRY and SYGVKD. The CDR3 extends over 15 amino acids. V dropped 3 bases and J dropped 2 bases, with 10 bases sitting between them. The CDR3 here is CAISDPGTNTGELFF. CDR3 DNA sequence: TGTGCCATCAGTGACCCCGGGACAAACACCGGGGAGCTGTTTTTT.

The chain links TRBV6-1 to TRBJ2-7; D remains unclear. The CDR3 is 14 amino acids. Germline V gene sequence: CDR1 MNHNS, CDR2 SASEGT. Trimming shortened V by 1 base and J by 4 bases, and 11 bases separated the two germline ends. The CDR3 DNA reads TGTGCCAGCAGTGAAGTTGGGTCCGTATACGAGCAGTACTTC. Translated, it gives CASSEVGSVYEQYF.

This clone has just a few counts. The genes are TRBV6-6 and TRBJ1-3; tentative D call: TRBD1 (5 bases). CDR1 and CDR2 from the germline V gene are MNHNY and SVGAGI (reference sequence). The CDR3 runs to 15 residues. Between the trimmed V and J ends, which lost 4 bases and 3 bases, there was a span of 13 bases. CDR3 protein: CASSWGEHDGNTIYF. CDR3 coding DNA: TGTGCCAGCAGTTGGGGGGAGCACGATGGAAACACCATATATTTT.

The chain employs TRBV5-1 and TRBJ2-3, with TRBD1 matching over 11 bases. Trimming took 4 bases from V and 0 from J; bases not matched to a gene: 4. Germline V CDR1 and CDR2: SGHRS, YFSETQ. CDR3 length: 16 residues. This CDR3 is CASSPGQGASTDTQYF. For the CDR3, the DNA is TGCGCCAGCAGCCCCGGACAGGGGGCGAGCACAGATACGCAGTATTTT.

The J gene is TRBJ1-1, the V gene TRBV6-6; a weak D match, TRBD1 (5 bases). The V gene's germline CDR1 is MNHNY and CDR2 SVGAGI (reference sequence). The CDR3 totals 16 residues. Trimming cost V 10 bases and J 3 bases, with 24 bases left between them. CDR3 DNA sequence: TGTGCCATCGGACCACCCTGGGGGACCGACCACACTGAAGCTTTCTTT. Its protein is CAIGPPWGTDHTEAFF.

On this clone: It may be a read error: a sequence one base away is much more abundant. V usage is TRBV7-3 and J usage is TRBJ2-1, with D tentatively TRBD1 or TRBD2 (6 bases each). Germline V gene sequence: CDR1 SGHTA, CDR2 FQGTGA. Trimming left V 2 bases short and J 10 bases short, with 12 bases between. The CDR3 runs to 13 residues. The CDR3 spells CASSLDRRGEQFF. The CDR3 DNA sequence: TGTGCCAGCAGCTTAGACAGGAGGGGGGAGCAGTTCTTC.

This chain connects TRBV9 to TRBJ1-2; unclear D gene. The CDR3 length is 16 residues. Germline V gene sequence: CDR1 SGDLS, CDR2 YYNGEE. Trimming cost V 3 bases and J 3 bases, with 18 bases left between them. This CDR3 reads CASSEPTAGEDYGYTF. The CDR3 nucleotides are TGTGCCAGCAGCGAGCCGACCGCCGGGGAGGACTATGGCTACACCTTC.

This clone was picked up a small number of times. This chain uses TRBV7-9 with TRBJ2-6; unclear D gene. This CDR3 has 15 amino acids. Trimming cost V 5 bases and J 4 bases, with 12 bases left between them. Germline-derived CDR1 and CDR2 are SEHNR and FQNEAQ (reference sequence). CDR3 sequence (DNA): TGTGCCAGCAGCCCCTCGGGTCCCGGGGCCAACGTCCTGACTTTC. Translated: CASSPSGPGANVLTF.

The chain combines TRBV2 with TRBJ1-2; tentative D call: TRBD1 (6 bases). Germline V gives CDR1 SNHLY, CDR2 FYNNEI. The V and J ends lost 7 bases and 8 bases respectively, with 8 bases between them. CDR3 length: 10 residues. The CDR3 reads CASNGQGYTF. The CDR3 DNA sequence: TGTGCCAGCAACGGACAGGGCTACACCTTC.

The table lists this clone with a few counts. The chain joins TRBV29-1 to TRBJ2-3; D possibly corresponds to TRBD1 (5 bases). Trimming left V 7 bases short and J 1 base short, with 6 bases between. CDR1 SQVTM and CDR2 ANQGSEA come from the germline V gene. This CDR3 is 11 amino acids long. CDR3 DNA sequence: TGCAGCGGCAGGGGCACAGATACGCAGTATTTT. Encoded protein: CSGRGTDTQYF.

V and J are TRBV11-3 and TRBJ1-1; D might be TRBD1 (5 bases). The CDR3 is 14 amino acids. The V gene's germline CDR1 is SGHNT and CDR2 YENEEA. Trimming left V 6 bases short and J 7 bases short, with 18 bases between. CDR3 coding DNA: TGTGCCAGCAGTCAAAAATTGGCGGGGGGTGAAGCTTTCTTT. Translating it yields CASSQKLAGGEAFF.

This clone was observed a handful of times. The chain uses TRBV29-1 and TRBJ2-3; 9 positions match TRBD1. Unmatched junction bases numbered 11, after V lost 8 bases and J lost 2 bases. This CDR3 is 15 amino acids long. Germline loops: CDR1 SQVTM, CDR2 ANQGSEA. CDR3 nucleotides: TGCAGCTTTTATCCCGGGACAGGGAACACAGATACGCAGTATTTT. This translates into CSFYPGTGNTDTQYF.

V gene TRBV4-3 combines with J gene TRBJ2-2; D is perhaps TRBD1 or TRBD2 (5 bases each). V lost 0 bases to trimming and J lost 0 bases, with 8 bases between them. This CDR3 spans 16 amino acids. Germline V CDR1 and CDR2: LGHNA, YSLEER. The CDR3 region has the DNA TGCGCCAGCAGCCAAGATTTGGGGGCGAACACCGGGGAGCTGTTTTTT. This codes for CASSQDLGANTGELFF.

This chain connects TRBV9 to TRBJ2-4; the match to TRBD2 covers 8 bases. The CDR3 sequence is 16 residues long. Losses at the gene ends were 0 bases for V and 1 base for J; bases not matched to a gene: 3. Germline-derived CDR1 and CDR2 are SGDLS and YYNGEE. The CDR3 nucleotides are TGTGCCAGCAGCGTAGACGGGGGGGCGGCCAAAAACATTCAGTACTTC. This encodes CASSVDGGAAKNIQYF.

The chain uses TRBV4-1 and TRBJ1-5, with a tentative D call TRBD1 (5 bases). The germline V gene encodes CDR1 MGHRA and CDR2 YSYEKL. V was pared by 3 bases and J by 5 bases, with 11 bases between. The CDR3 totals 14 residues. The CDR3 region has the DNA TGCGCCAGCAGCCAGGAGGCAGGGTATCAGCCCCAGCATTTT. This gives the protein CASSQEAGYQPQHF.

The chain couples TRBV7-9 to TRBJ1-4; 7 positions match TRBD1. The CDR3 spans 14 residues. V shed 5 bases, J shed 8 bases, and the junction held 8 bases outside the gene matches. In germline, CDR1 is SEHNR, CDR2 FQNEAQ (reference sequence). The CDR3 is CASSPTQGDEKLFF. In nucleotides, the CDR3 is TGTGCCAGCAGCCCCACCCAGGGGGACGAAAAACTGTTTTTT.

A note on this clone: Within the sample, other DNA sequences also encode this same CDR3. The rearrangement links TRBV9 to TRBJ2-2; D gene uncertain. The CDR3 spans 13 residues. Germline values: CDR1 SGDLS, CDR2 YYNGEE. V lost 2 bases, J lost 5 bases, and 7 bases lay in between. CDR3 sequence reads: CASSVEYTGELFF. In DNA form, the CDR3 reads TGTGCCAGCAGCGTGGAGTATACCGGGGAGCTGTTTTTT.

The chain combines TRBV7-9 with TRBJ2-3; 12 bases fit TRBD1. V was clipped by 10 bases and J by 5 bases; unmatched bases: 7. Per germline, CDR1 SEHNR and CDR2 FQNEAQ (reference sequence). CDR3 length: 14 amino acids. In DNA, the CDR3 is TGTGCCACAAGGGGACAGGGGGCTGTAGATACGCAGTATTTT. This gives the protein CATRGQGAVDTQYF.

This clone was recorded once. This rearrangement joins TRBV30 to TRBJ2-2; D unresolved. Looked up from germline, CDR1 is GTSNPN and CDR2 is SVGIG (reference sequence). The CDR3 consists of 13 residues. V was trimmed by 2 bases and J by 4 bases, leaving 8 bases between them. CDR3: CAWSLDGTGELFF. The CDR3 nucleotides read TGTGCCTGGAGTCTTGATGGCACCGGGGAGCTGTTTTTT.

As for this clone: Additional DNA sequences in this sample encode the identical CDR3. The chain recombines TRBV30 with TRBJ2-7; D unresolved. CDR1 GTSNPN and CDR2 SVGIG come from the germline V gene (reference sequence). Trimming left V 0 bases short and J 1 base short, with 4 bases between. This CDR3 has 12 residues. The CDR3 sequence is CAWSVGSYEQYF. CDR3 sequence (DNA): TGTGCCTGGAGTGTGGGGTCCTACGAGCAGTACTTC.

Remarks on this clone: Additional DNA sequences in this sample encode the identical CDR3. The chain links TRBV10-3 to TRBJ1-5; D not resolved. CDR1 and CDR2 (germline): ENHRY, SYGVKD. The CDR3 is 13 amino acids. Trimming cost V 2 bases and J 2 bases, with 4 bases left between them. The CDR3 loop reads CAISEGGNQPQHF. CDR3 coding DNA: TGTGCCATCAGTGAGGGAGGCAATCAGCCCCAGCATTTT.

This sequence joins TRBV7-9 and TRBJ1-6; D may be TRBD1 (5 bases). Deletions cut 11 bases from V and 6 bases from J, with 23 bases between. The CDR3 extends over 16 amino acids. CDR1 is SEHNR, CDR2 FQNEAQ, per germline (reference sequence). The CDR3 DNA sequence: TGTGCCGGATCGAAATCACGCCCCGGGGGTAATTCACCCCTCCACTTT. This codes for CAGSKSRPGGNSPLHF.

The chain employs TRBV15 and TRBJ1-5; tentative D call: TRBD1 (5 bases). Germline CDR1 LNHNV, CDR2 YYDKDF (reference sequence). V lost 0 bases to trimming and J lost 2 bases, with 11 bases between them. This CDR3 region has 16 residues. This CDR3 reads CATSRDGTGGNQPQHF. The CDR3, as DNA: TGTGCCACCAGCAGAGATGGGACTGGGGGCAATCAGCCCCAGCATTTT.

The V gene is TRBV4-3, the J gene TRBJ2-3; tentatively, D is TRBD2 (6 bases). CDR1 LGHNA and CDR2 YSLEER come from the germline V gene. The CDR3 consists of 19 residues. V lost 0 bases to trimming and J lost 3 bases, with 22 bases between them. CDR3 in amino acids: CASSQELENTLGGTDTQYF. The DNA for the CDR3 is TGCGCCAGCAGCCAAGAACTCGAGAACACCCTTGGGGGGACAGATACGCAGTATTTT.